These 10 T cell receptor beta chains share one sample of origin, sequenced in a study of metastatic and nonmetastatic thyroid tumors. With MiXCR, TCRdb reprocessed the PCR reads. This sample has about 38,000 clones, with over 40% found just once. Nobody among the patients had been given any treatment before thyroid surgery. The material sequenced was tumor tissue. The source of these receptors is a male donor with papillary thyroid cancer or a benign thyroid nodule (not recorded which). Some clones in this sample may be carry-over from other donors' samples.

The rearrangement joins TRBV5-1 to TRBJ1-2; the D gene is possibly TRBD1 (6 bases). CDR3 length equals 13 residues. V was pared by 7 bases and J by 7 bases, with 17 bases between. Germline V gene data show CDR1 as SGHRS and CDR2 as YFSETQ. This CDR3 is CASGAYRVGGYTF. The CDR3 nucleotides read TGCGCCAGCGGCGCATACAGGGTCGGTGGCTACACCTTC. The whole variable domain, remainder taken from reference TRBV5-1 and TRBJ1-2, is KAGVTQTPRYLIKTRGQQVTLSCSPISGHRSVSWYQQTPGQGLQFLFEYFSETQRNKGNFPGRFSGRQFSNSRSEMNVSTLELGDSALYLCASGAYRVGGYTFGSGTRLTVV.

This clone was recorded a few times. This chain connects TRBV6-4 to TRBJ1-3; D uncertain. The CDR3 covers 14 residues. V was trimmed by 4 bases and J by 0 bases, leaving 7 bases between them. CDR1 is MRHNA, CDR2 SNTAGT, per germline. CDR3 region: CASSGAASGNTIYF. CDR3 DNA sequence: TGTGCCAGCAGTGGGGCAGCCTCTGGAAACACCATATATTTT.

This clone was counted between two and nine times. The chain carries TRBV7-3 and TRBJ1-2; D perhaps matches TRBD1 (5 bases). This CDR3 is built from 14 residues. Germline values: CDR1 SGHTA, CDR2 FQGTGA. V dropped 5 bases and J dropped 4 bases, with 14 bases sitting between them. CDR3 DNA sequence: TGTGCCAGCAGCCCCCTGGGGGGTAGCTATGGCTACACCTTC. It translates to CASSPLGGSYGYTF.

This chain links TRBV6-1 with TRBJ1-3, with TRBD1 identical over 10 bases. V was clipped by 6 bases and J by 3 bases; unmatched bases: 8. The CDR3 is 16 amino acids. Germline-derived CDR1 and CDR2 are MNHNS and SASEGT. CDR3 DNA: TGTGCCAGCAGCTCGAGACAGGGGGCTGGTGGAAACACCATATATTTT. This gives the protein CASSSRQGAGGNTIYF.

This clone was detected a few times. The chain employs TRBV11-2 and TRBJ1-2; D is possibly TRBD1 (5 bases). Germline V CDR1 and CDR2: SGHAT, FQNNGV. The CDR3 is made up of 17 amino acids. Deletions cut 1 base from V and 2 bases from J, with 17 bases between. CDR3 sequence reads: CASSLVSGGGQNYGYTF. In DNA form, the CDR3 reads TGTGCCAGCAGCTTAGTATCCGGGGGTGGGCAGAACTATGGCTACACCTTC. The complete variable domain, with remaining parts taken from reference TRBV11-2 and TRBJ1-2, reads EAGVAQSPRYKIIEKRQSVAFWCNPISGHATLYWYQQILGQGPKLLIQFQNNGVVDDSQLPKDRFSAERLKGVDSTLKIQPAKLEDSAVYLCASSLVSGGGQNYGYTFGSGTRLTVV.

This chain links TRBV5-1 with TRBJ2-7, with D unresolved. The CDR3 runs 12 residues. V was shortened by 2 bases and J by 4 bases, with 7 bases between the two germline ends. Per the germline V gene, CDR1 is SGHRS and CDR2 is YFSETQ. CDR3 nucleotides: TGCGCCAGCAGCTTAGTGGTATACGAGCAGTACTTC. Encoded protein: CASSLVVYEQYF.

The gene calls are TRBV6-1 and TRBJ1-5, with D possibly TRBD1 on 5 matching bases. V dropped 4 bases and J dropped 7 bases, with 11 bases sitting between them. The CDR3 is made up of 13 amino acids. The germline gives CDR1 MNHNS, CDR2 SASEGT. CDR3 sequence reads: CASSVGVGQPQHF. The DNA of the CDR3 is TGTGCCAGCAGTGTGGGGGTAGGACAGCCCCAGCATTTT.

This clone was counted only a few times. This chain joins TRBV6-1 and TRBJ2-7; TRBD2 agrees at 8 bases. This CDR3 comprises 17 residues. V trimming: 6 bases; J trimming: 4 bases; junction bases outside the gene matches: 17. Per the germline V gene, CDR1 is MNHNS and CDR2 is SASEGT. CDR3 sequence reads: CASRPTVLGLGGYEQYF. The CDR3 region has the DNA TGTGCCAGCAGACCCACCGTTTTGGGACTAGGGGGATACGAGCAGTACTTC.

This clone has just a few counts. The CDR3 nucleotides read TGTGCCAGCAAGACAGGGCTTTCGACTAATGAAAAACTGTTTTTT. Amino acids: CASKTGLSTNEKLFF. V gene TRBV25-1 combines with J gene TRBJ1-4; 7 bases line up with TRBD1. After removal of 7 bases from V and 2 bases from J, the junction contained 7 bases not matched to a gene. The germline CDR1 and CDR2 sequences are MGHDK and SYGVNS. CDR3 length: 15 residues.

The genes are TRBV30 and TRBJ2-7; D uncertain. V was shortened by 4 bases and J by 3 bases, with 19 bases between the two germline ends. This CDR3 contains 15 residues. The germline CDR1 and CDR2 sequences are GTSNPN and SVGIG (reference sequence). The CDR3 DNA reads TGTGCCTGGATCGACCAAGGCACTTTGGGCTACGAGCAGTACTTC. Residues: CAWIDQGTLGYEQYF.